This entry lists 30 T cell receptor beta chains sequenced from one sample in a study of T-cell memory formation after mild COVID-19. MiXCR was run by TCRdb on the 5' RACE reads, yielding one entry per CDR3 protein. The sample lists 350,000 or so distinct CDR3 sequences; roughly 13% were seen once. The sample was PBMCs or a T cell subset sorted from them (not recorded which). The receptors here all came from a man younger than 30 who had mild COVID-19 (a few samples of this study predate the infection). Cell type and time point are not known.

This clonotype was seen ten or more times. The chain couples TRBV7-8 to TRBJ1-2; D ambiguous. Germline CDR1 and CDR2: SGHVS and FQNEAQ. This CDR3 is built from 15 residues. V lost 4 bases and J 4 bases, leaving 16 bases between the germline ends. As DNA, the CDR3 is TGTGCCAGCAGCTACGACTCGGACGGGATCTATGGCTACACCTTC. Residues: CASSYDSDGIYGYTF.

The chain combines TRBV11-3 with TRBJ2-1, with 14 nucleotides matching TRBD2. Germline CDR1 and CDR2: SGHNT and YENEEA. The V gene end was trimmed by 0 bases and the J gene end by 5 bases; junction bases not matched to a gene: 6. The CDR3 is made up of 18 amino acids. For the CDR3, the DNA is TGTGCCAGCAGCTTAGATTCCGGGACTAGCGGGGGTAACAATGAGCAGTTCTTC. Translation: CASSLDSGTSGGNNEQFF.

DNA of the CDR3: TGTGCCAGCAGCTTAATAGGACAGGGGAATTCACCCCTCCACTTT. It translates to CASSLIGQGNSPLHF. The rearrangement uses TRBV7-3 and TRBJ1-6, with 9 bases aligning to TRBD1. The germline gives CDR1 SGHTA, CDR2 FQGTGA. Germline trimming cut 1 base from V and 7 bases from J; bases unmatched to any gene: 2. The CDR3 runs to 15 residues.

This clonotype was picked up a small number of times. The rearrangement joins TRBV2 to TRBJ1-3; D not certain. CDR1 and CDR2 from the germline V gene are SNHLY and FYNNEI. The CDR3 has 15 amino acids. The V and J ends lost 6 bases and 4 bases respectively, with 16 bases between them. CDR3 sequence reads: CASRGSAGEGNTIYF. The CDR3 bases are TGTGCCAGCAGAGGATCGGCCGGAGAAGGAAACACCATATATTTT.

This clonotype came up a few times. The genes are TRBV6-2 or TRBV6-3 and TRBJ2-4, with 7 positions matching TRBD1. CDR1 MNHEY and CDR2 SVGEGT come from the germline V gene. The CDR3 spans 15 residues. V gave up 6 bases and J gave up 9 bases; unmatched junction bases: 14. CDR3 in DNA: TGTGCCAGCAGCCATACAACAGGGGCACAAGTCATTCAGTACTTC. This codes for CASSHTTGAQVIQYF.

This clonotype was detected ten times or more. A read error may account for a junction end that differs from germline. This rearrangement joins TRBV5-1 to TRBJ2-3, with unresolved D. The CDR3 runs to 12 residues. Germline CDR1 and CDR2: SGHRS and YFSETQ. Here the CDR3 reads CASGLSTDTQYF. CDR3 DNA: TGCGCCAGCGGCTTATCCACAGATACGCAGTATTTT. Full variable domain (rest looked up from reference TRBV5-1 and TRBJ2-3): KAGVTQTPRYLIKTRGQQVTLSCSPISGHRSVSWYQQTPGQGLQFLFEYFSETQRNKGNFPGRFSGRQFSNSRSEMNVSTLELGDSALYLCASGLSTDTQYFGPGTRLTVL.

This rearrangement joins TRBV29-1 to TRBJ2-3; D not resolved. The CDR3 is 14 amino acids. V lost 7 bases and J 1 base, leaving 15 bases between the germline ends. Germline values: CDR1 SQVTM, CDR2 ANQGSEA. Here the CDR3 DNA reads TGCAGCGCTACGGACCTCAGTGGCACAGATACGCAGTATTTT. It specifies CSATDLSGTDTQYF.

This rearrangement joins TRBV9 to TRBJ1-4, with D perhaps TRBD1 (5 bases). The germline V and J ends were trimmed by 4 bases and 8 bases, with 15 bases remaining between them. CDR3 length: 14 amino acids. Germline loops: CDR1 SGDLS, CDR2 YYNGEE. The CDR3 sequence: CASSSGTRQEKLFF. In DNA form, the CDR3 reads TGTGCCAGCAGCTCCGGGACCAGGCAAGAAAAACTGTTTTTT.

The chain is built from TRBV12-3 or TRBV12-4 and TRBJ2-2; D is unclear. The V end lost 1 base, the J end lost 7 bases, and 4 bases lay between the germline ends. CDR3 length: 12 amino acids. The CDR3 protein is CASSLGDGELFF. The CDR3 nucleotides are TGTGCCAGCAGTTTAGGAGACGGGGAGCTGTTTTTT.

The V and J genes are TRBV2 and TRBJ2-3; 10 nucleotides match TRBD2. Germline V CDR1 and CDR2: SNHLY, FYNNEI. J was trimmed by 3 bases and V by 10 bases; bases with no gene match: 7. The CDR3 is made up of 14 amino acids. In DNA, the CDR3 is TGTGCCACCGAACCTAGCGGGGGTACAGATACGCAGTATTTT. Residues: CATEPSGGTDTQYF.

CDR3 region: CATKSTGQPQHF. The CDR3 DNA follows: TGTGCCACCAAGTCCACGGGCCAGCCCCAGCATTTT. V usage is TRBV15 and J usage is TRBJ1-5, with D unresolved. The CDR3 loop spans 12 amino acids. Germline V gene sequence: CDR1 LNHNV, CDR2 YYDKDF (reference sequence). V was clipped by 7 bases and J by 7 bases, with 11 bases between them.

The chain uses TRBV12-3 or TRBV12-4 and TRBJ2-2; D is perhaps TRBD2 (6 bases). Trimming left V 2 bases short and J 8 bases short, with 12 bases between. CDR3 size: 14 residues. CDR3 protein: CASSLSREVGELFF. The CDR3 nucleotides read TGTGCCAGCAGTTTAAGCAGGGAGGTTGGGGAGCTGTTTTTT.

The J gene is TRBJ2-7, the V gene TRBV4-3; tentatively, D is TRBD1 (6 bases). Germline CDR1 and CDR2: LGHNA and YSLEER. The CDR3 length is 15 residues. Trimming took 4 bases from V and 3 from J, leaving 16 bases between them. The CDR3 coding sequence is TGCGCCAGCAGCCGCCTCGGCTCAGGGGTCTACGAGCAGTACGTC. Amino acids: CASSRLGSGVYEQYV.

The CDR3 protein is CASSKDRGLHYEQYF. The CDR3, as DNA: TGTGCCAGCAGCAAGGACAGGGGCCTCCACTACGAGCAGTACTTC. The chain employs TRBV7-6 and TRBJ2-7; 9 bases fit TRBD1. V shed 5 bases, J shed 3 bases, and the junction held 8 bases outside the gene matches. The V gene's germline CDR1 is SGHVS and CDR2 FNYEAQ. The CDR3 runs 15 residues.

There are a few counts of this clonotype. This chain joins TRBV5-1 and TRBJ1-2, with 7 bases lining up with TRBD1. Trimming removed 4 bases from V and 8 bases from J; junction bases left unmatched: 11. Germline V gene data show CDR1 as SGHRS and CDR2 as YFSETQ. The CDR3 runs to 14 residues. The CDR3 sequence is CASSGGTVDGGYTF. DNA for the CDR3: TGCGCCAGCAGCGGGGGGACAGTCGACGGCGGCTACACCTTC.

CDR3 sequence: CSATGGVSETQYF. The CDR3 DNA is TGCAGTGCTACAGGGGGTGTATCGGAGACCCAGTACTTC. The chain couples TRBV20-1 to TRBJ2-5, with TRBD1 matching over 7 bases. This CDR3 contains 13 residues. V gave up 4 bases and J gave up 5 bases; unmatched junction bases: 7. Per germline, CDR1 DFQATT and CDR2 SNEGSKA (reference sequence).

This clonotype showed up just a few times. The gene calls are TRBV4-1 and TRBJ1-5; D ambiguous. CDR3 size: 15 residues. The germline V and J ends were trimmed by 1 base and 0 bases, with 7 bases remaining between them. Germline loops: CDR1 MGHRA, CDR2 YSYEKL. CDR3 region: CASSQVGFSNQPQHF. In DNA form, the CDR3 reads TGCGCCAGCAGCCAAGTGGGGTTTAGCAATCAGCCCCAGCATTTT.

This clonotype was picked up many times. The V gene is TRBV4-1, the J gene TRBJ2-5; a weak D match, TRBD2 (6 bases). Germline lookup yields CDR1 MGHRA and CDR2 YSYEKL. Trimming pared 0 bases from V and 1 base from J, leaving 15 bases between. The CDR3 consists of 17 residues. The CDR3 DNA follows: TGCGCCAGCAGCCAAGATCGGCTAGCGATTATCCAAGAGACCCAGTACTTC. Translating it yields CASSQDRLAIIQETQYF.

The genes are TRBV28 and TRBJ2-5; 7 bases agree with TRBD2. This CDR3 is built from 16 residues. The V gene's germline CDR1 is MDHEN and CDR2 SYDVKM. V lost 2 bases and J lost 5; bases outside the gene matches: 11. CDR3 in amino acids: CASSLSGGGPTETQYF. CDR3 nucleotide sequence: TGTGCCAGCAGTTTAAGTGGCGGGGGTCCGACGGAGACCCAGTACTTC.

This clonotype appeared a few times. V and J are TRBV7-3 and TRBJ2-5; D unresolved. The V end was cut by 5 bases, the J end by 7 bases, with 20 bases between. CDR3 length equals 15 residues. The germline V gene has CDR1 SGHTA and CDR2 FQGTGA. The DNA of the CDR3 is TGTGCCAGCAGCCCCGATAGCTACACCTCAGGGACCCAGTACTTC. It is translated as CASSPDSYTSGTQYF. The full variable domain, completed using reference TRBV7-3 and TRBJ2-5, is GAGVSQTPSNKVTEKGKYVELRCDPISGHTALYWYRQSLGQGPEFLIYFQGTGAADDSGLPNDRFFAVRPEGSVSTLKIQRTERGDSAVYLCASSPDSYTSGTQYFGPGTRLLVL.

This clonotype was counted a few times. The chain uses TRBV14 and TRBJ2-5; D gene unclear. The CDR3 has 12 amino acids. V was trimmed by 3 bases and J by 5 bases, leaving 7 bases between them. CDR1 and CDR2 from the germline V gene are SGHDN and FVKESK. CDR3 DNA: TGTGCCAGCAGCCAGGGTGTTGAGACCCAGTACTTC. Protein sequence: CASSQGVETQYF.

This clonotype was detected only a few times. CDR3 in amino acids: CASSKGRDRAKVVSTDTQYF. The CDR3 coding sequence is TGTGCCAGCAGCAAAGGGCGGGACAGGGCGAAGGTGGTAAGCACAGATACGCAGTATTTT. The chain combines TRBV21-1 with TRBJ2-3; TRBD1 was called by the table and not checked on the DNA. TRBV21-1 has pseudogene status. This CDR3 has 20 amino acids.

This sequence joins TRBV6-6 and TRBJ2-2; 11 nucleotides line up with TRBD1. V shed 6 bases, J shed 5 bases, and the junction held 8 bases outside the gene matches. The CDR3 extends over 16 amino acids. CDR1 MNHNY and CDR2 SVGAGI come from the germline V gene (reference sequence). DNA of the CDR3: TGTGCCAGCAGCTCCGGGACAGGGGGAAGAACCGGGGAGCTGTTTTTT. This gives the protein CASSSGTGGRTGELFF.

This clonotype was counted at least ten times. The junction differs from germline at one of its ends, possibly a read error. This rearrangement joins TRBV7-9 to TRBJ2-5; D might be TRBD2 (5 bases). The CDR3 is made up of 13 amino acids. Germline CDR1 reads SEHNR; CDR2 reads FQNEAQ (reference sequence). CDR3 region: CASSSDYQDAIHF. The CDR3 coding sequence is TGTGCCAGCAGCTCCGACTACCAGGACGCCATCCACTTC.

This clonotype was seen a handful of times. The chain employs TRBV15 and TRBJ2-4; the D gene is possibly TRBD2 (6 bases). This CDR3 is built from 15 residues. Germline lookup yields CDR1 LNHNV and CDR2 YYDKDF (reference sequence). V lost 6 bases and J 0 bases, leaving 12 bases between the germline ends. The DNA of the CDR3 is TGTGCCACCAGGCCTGGAGGGGAAGCCAAAAACATTCAGTACTTC. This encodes CATRPGGEAKNIQYF.

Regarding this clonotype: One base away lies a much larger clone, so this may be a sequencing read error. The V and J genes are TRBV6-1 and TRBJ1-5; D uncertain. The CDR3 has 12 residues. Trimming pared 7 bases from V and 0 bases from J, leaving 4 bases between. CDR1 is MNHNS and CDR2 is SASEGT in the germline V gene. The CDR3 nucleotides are TGTGCCAGCATCAATAGCAATCAGCCCCAGCATTTT. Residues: CASINSNQPQHF.

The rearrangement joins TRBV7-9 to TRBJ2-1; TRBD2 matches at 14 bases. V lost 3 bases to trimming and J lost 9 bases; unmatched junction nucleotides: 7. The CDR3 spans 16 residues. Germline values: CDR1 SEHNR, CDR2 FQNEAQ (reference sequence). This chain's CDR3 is CASSFTTSGRAVEQFF. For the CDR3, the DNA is TGTGCCAGCAGCTTCACGACTAGCGGGAGGGCCGTTGAGCAGTTCTTC.

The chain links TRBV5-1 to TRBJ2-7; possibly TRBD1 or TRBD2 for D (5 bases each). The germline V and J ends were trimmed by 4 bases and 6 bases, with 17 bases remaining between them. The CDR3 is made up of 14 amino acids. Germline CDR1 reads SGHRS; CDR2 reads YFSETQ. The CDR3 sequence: CASSNGDGAVEQYF. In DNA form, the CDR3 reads TGCGCCAGCAGCAATGGGGACGGAGCCGTCGAGCAGTACTTC.

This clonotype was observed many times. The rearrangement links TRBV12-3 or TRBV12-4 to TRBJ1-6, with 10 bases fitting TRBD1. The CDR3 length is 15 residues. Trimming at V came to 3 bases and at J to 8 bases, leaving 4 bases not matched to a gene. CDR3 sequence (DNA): TGTGCCAGCAGTTTGGGCGGACAGGGGGATTCACCCCTCCACTTT. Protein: CASSLGGQGDSPLHF.

CDR3 region: CSVVLGFETQYF. In DNA form, the CDR3 reads TGCAGCGTCGTCCTGGGGTTTGAGACCCAGTACTTC. The chain uses TRBV29-1 and TRBJ2-5; no clear D. The CDR3 is made up of 12 amino acids. Trimming left V 6 bases short and J 5 bases short, with 13 bases between. In germline, CDR1 is SQVTM, CDR2 ANQGSEA. The variable domain in full, completed from reference TRBV29-1 and TRBJ2-5, reads SAVISQKPSRDICQRGTSLTIQCQVDSQVTMMFWYRQQPGQSLTLIATANQGSEATYESGFVIDKFPISRPNLTFSTLTVSNMSPEDSSIYLCSVVLGFETQYFGPGTRLLVL.